Below are 32 T cell receptor beta chains sequenced from a single sample in a study of shared clonotypes between healthy human individuals. Profiling relied on immunoSEQ multiplex PCR, and the TCRdb table lists in-frame clones only, not all of them. The profile shows over a million clones, roughly 70% of them singletons. The sequenced material came from memory CD4+ T cells sorted from blood. Documented subset: CD45RA-negative fraction. The receptor source for this set is a young man in good health.

This clone was observed a few times. The rearrangement links TRBV7-9 to TRBJ2-3, with TRBD2 identical over 11 bases. The CDR3 has 15 amino acids. Germline loops: CDR1 SEHNR, CDR2 FQNEAQ (reference sequence). The V and J ends lost 6 bases and 3 bases, in that order; junction bases with no gene match: 5. As DNA, the CDR3 is TGTGCCAGCAGTTGGGGGACTAGCGGAACAGATACGCAGTATTTT. It encodes CASSWGTSGTDTQYF.

The chain is built from TRBV6-5 and TRBJ1-1; D remains ambiguous. Trimming pared 2 bases from V and 1 base from J, leaving 11 bases between. CDR3 length: 15 amino acids. CDR1 is MNHEY and CDR2 is SVGAGI in the germline V gene. The CDR3 DNA follows: TGTGCCAGCAGTTACCTTGGGTACGAGAACACTGAAGCTTTCTTT. It codes for CASSYLGYENTEAFF.

As for this clone: A junction boundary mismatches the germline segment, possibly from a read error. The chain recombines TRBV4-3 with TRBJ2-2, with TRBD2 matching over 14 bases. The CDR3 covers 22 residues. From germline, CDR1 is LGHNA and CDR2 YSLEER. For the CDR3, the DNA is TGCGCCAGCAGCCCCCCTCCGGGACAGGGGACTAGCGGGAGTGGGGAACACCGGGGAGCTGTTTTT. Protein product: CASSPPPGQGTSGSGEHRGAVF.

The rearrangement uses TRBV2 and TRBJ2-7; D is ambiguous. The CDR3 spans 13 residues. The germline CDR1 and CDR2 sequences are SNHLY and FYNNEI. V shed 7 bases and J shed 3 bases, with 13 bases lying between them. DNA for the CDR3: TGTGCCAGCAAAGCTAACGGTAACTACGAGCAGTACTTC. Translation gives CASKANGNYEQYF. The whole variable domain, filled in from reference TRBV2 and TRBJ2-7, reads EPEVTQTPSHQVTQMGQEVILRCVPISNHLYFYWYRQILGQKVEFLVSFYNNEISEKSEIFDDQFSVERPDGSNFTLKIRSTKLEDSAMYFCASKANGNYEQYFGPGTRLTVT.

The CDR3 sequence: CASSLGGNQYEQYF. As DNA, the CDR3 is TGTGCCAGCAGCTTGGGCGGAAACCAGTACGAGCAGTACTTC. The chain carries TRBV5-6 and TRBJ2-7; D is ambiguous. V dropped 0 bases and J dropped 4 bases, with 11 bases sitting between them. CDR1 and CDR2 (germline): SGHDT, YYEEEE. This CDR3 comprises 14 residues. Full variable domain (rest looked up from reference TRBV5-6 and TRBJ2-7): DAGVTQSPTHLIKTRGQQVTLRCSPKSGHDTVSWYQQALGQGPQFIFQYYEEEERQRGNFPDRFSGHQFPNYSSELNVNALLLGDSALYLCASSLGGNQYEQYFGPGTRLTVT.

Points on this clone: Additional DNA sequences in this sample encode the identical CDR3. The rearrangement uses TRBV5-1 and TRBJ2-1, with D perhaps matching TRBD1 (6 bases). The CDR3 runs to 14 residues. V lost 0 bases and J 6 bases, leaving 10 bases between the germline ends. Germline-derived CDR1 and CDR2 are SGHRS and YFSETQ. This chain's CDR3 is CASSLDRVGNEQFF. CDR3 nucleotide sequence: TGCGCCAGCAGCTTGGACAGGGTAGGCAATGAGCAGTTCTTC.

V gene TRBV25-1 combines with J gene TRBJ2-3, with 7 positions matching TRBD2. The germline gives CDR1 MGHDK, CDR2 SYGVNS. This CDR3 is 17 amino acids long. V was clipped by 4 bases and J by 8 bases; unmatched bases: 18. This CDR3 is CASSVWEGTTSHGTQYF. CDR3 bases: TGTGCCAGCAGTGTGTGGGAGGGGACCACGTCACATGGTACGCAGTATTTT.

This clone has only a few counts. V usage is TRBV5-4 and J usage is TRBJ2-1, with 8 bases lining up with TRBD1. CDR3 size: 16 residues. With V trimmed by 5 bases and J by 0 bases, 7 bases remained unmatched. CDR1 SGHNT and CDR2 YYREEE come from the germline V gene (reference sequence). CDR3 DNA: TGTGCCAGCAGTACAGGGGGTCTTGCCTCCTACAATGAGCAGTTCTTC. Protein sequence: CASSTGGLASYNEQFF.

On this clone itself: Given a much more abundant clone one base away, this may be a read error. Additional DNA sequences in this sample encode the identical CDR3. This sequence joins TRBV19 and TRBJ2-7; possibly TRBD1 or TRBD2 for D (5 bases each). From germline, CDR1 is LNHDA and CDR2 SQIVND (reference sequence). The V and J ends lost 5 bases and 0 bases respectively, with 11 bases between them. This CDR3 contains 14 residues. The DNA for the CDR3 is TGTGCCAGTAGTCTACGGGACGGCTCCTACGAGCAGTACTTC. It encodes CASSLRDGSYEQYF.

This chain connects TRBV5-4 to TRBJ2-5; maybe TRBD1 (6 bases). Looked up from germline, CDR1 is SGHNT and CDR2 is YYREEE (reference sequence). The CDR3 has 14 amino acids. V lost 3 bases and J 4 bases, leaving 13 bases between the germline ends. The CDR3 DNA reads as TGTGCCAGCAGCTACCGACAGGTTGGAGAGACCCAGTACTTC. It translates to CASSYRQVGETQYF.

This clone was recorded a few times. The chain combines TRBV6-5 with TRBJ2-2, with D unclear. The CDR3 covers 15 residues. Germline CDR1 reads MNHEY; CDR2 reads SVGAGI. V was shortened by 0 bases and J by 4 bases, with 9 bases between the two germline ends. DNA of the CDR3: TGTGCCAGCAGTTACTCGCCGGCCGTCACCGGGGAGCTGTTTTTT. This codes for CASSYSPAVTGELFF.

The CDR3 here is CASSLVGAAANTGELFF. CDR3 in DNA: TGTGCCAGCAGCTTAGTTGGGGCGGCGGCGAACACCGGGGAGCTGTTTTTT. The V and J genes are TRBV7-2 and TRBJ2-2, with D possibly TRBD1 on 5 matching bases. From germline, CDR1 is SGHTA and CDR2 FQGNSA. V was trimmed by 1 base and J by 0 bases, leaving 12 bases between them. This CDR3 region has 17 residues.

This chain joins TRBV5-6 and TRBJ2-7, with D tentatively TRBD2 (5 bases). In germline, CDR1 is SGHDT, CDR2 YYEEEE. Trimming cost V 2 bases and J 6 bases, with 12 bases left between them. This CDR3 is 13 amino acids long. Here the CDR3 DNA reads TGTGCCAGCAGCTTTCCAGGTCGGGGCGAGCAGTACTTC. Translated: CASSFPGRGEQYF.

This clone was counted once. The chain joins TRBV19 to TRBJ1-2; D unclear. Germline CDR1 is LNHDA and CDR2 is SQIVND (reference sequence). Trimming left V 3 bases short and J 5 bases short, with 10 bases between. This CDR3 is built from 13 residues. The DNA of the CDR3 is TGTGCCAGTAGTATCCGGCCAGGTTATGGCTACACCTTC. Translating gives CASSIRPGYGYTF.

This clone was observed a handful of times. The sample holds other DNA sequences that translate to the same CDR3. The V and J genes are TRBV18 and TRBJ2-5; the D gene is possibly TRBD2 (6 bases). The CDR3 contains 14 residues. Trimming pared 0 bases from V and 5 bases from J, leaving 10 bases between. Per germline, CDR1 KGHSH and CDR2 LQKENI. CDR3 amino acids: CASSPPPSGETQYF. The CDR3 DNA reads as TGTGCCAGCTCACCACCTCCCAGCGGGGAGACCCAGTACTTC.

CDR3 DNA sequence: TGTGCCTGGAGTGTAAAAGGACTCGGGGACTCCTATGGCTACACCTTC. Amino acid sequence: CAWSVKGLGDSYGYTF. This sequence joins TRBV30 and TRBJ1-2; TRBD1 might be the D (5 bases). The germline V gene has CDR1 GTSNPN and CDR2 SVGIG (reference sequence). The V and J ends lost 0 bases and 4 bases respectively, with 18 bases between them. The CDR3 is 16 amino acids.

This clone appeared many times. The V gene is TRBV7-9, the J gene TRBJ1-3, with 8 bases aligning to TRBD1. The trim removed 6 bases at V and 3 bases at J, leaving 10 bases unmatched. Germline-derived CDR1 and CDR2 are SEHNR and FQNEAQ (reference sequence). The CDR3 totals 16 residues. CDR3 amino acids: CASSLGQAVFGNTIYF. CDR3 sequence (DNA): TGTGCCAGCAGTTTGGGACAGGCGGTGTTTGGAAACACCATATATTTT.

This clone was observed once. This chain connects TRBV5-1 to TRBJ2-1; TRBD2 aligns across 10 bases. CDR1 is SGHRS and CDR2 is YFSETQ in the germline V gene. With 4 bases clipped from V and 6 bases from J, the junction kept 7 bases outside the gene matches. The CDR3 covers 15 residues. The CDR3 is CASSPASGSTNEQFF. Here the CDR3 DNA reads TGCGCCAGCAGCCCCGCTAGCGGGAGCACCAATGAGCAGTTCTTC.

This clone was observed a handful of times. The CDR3 DNA is TGTGCCAGCAGCGAATCCAGCGGGTCCCACAATGAGCAGTTCTTC. Translation gives CASSESSGSHNEQFF. The chain employs TRBV9 and TRBJ2-1; TRBD2 might be the D (6 bases). Germline values: CDR1 SGDLS, CDR2 YYNGEE. The CDR3 consists of 15 residues. The V end lost 3 bases, the J end lost 5 bases, and 15 bases lay between the germline ends.

V gene TRBV28 combines with J gene TRBJ1-2; D is possibly TRBD1 (5 bases). From germline, CDR1 is MDHEN and CDR2 SYDVKM. Deletions cut 4 bases from V and 3 bases from J, with 12 bases between. This CDR3 spans 14 amino acids. The chain's CDR3 is CASSSPGGDYGYTF. The CDR3 DNA sequence: TGTGCCAGCAGTTCCCCGGGGGGAGACTATGGCTACACCTTC.

The chain links TRBV2 to TRBJ2-4, with a tentative D call TRBD2 (6 bases). The germline CDR1 and CDR2 sequences are SNHLY and FYNNEI. Trimming shortened V by 4 bases and J by 4 bases, and 8 bases separated the two germline ends. This CDR3 region has 13 residues. CDR3 nucleotide sequence: TGTGCCAGCAGTGTAGGAGGGAAAAACATTCAGTACTTC. This sequence encodes CASSVGGKNIQYF.

The sample holds one count of this clone. The same CDR3 can be traced to other DNA sequences in this sample. The chain has TRBV30 and TRBJ1-2; maybe TRBD1 (6 bases). The germline V gene has CDR1 GTSNPN and CDR2 SVGIG (reference sequence). There are 14 residues in the CDR3. The V end was cut by 1 base, the J end by 5 bases, with 14 bases between. The CDR3 region is CAWSGGSGQYGYTF. The CDR3 bases are TGTGCCTGGAGTGGGGGGTCTGGACAGTATGGCTACACCTTC.

The CDR3 sequence is CASSLPGAGGANVLTF. DNA for the CDR3: TGTGCCAGCAGCCTCCCGGGGGCGGGTGGGGCCAACGTCCTGACTTTC. V and J are TRBV28 and TRBJ2-6; D may match TRBD1 or TRBD2 (6 bases each). This CDR3 contains 16 residues. Germline lookup yields CDR1 MDHEN and CDR2 SYDVKM. The V gene lost 6 bases and the J gene lost 3 bases, with 15 bases spanning the gap.

The V and J genes are TRBV29-1 and TRBJ1-1, with 7 bases identical to TRBD1. This CDR3 is built from 14 residues. CDR1 SQVTM and CDR2 ANQGSEA come from the germline V gene. After removal of 7 bases from V and 2 bases from J, the junction contained 10 bases not matched to a gene. CDR3 bases: TGCAGCGGTGCTCCCGGGACAGCTAACACTGAAGCTTTCTTT. Protein sequence: CSGAPGTANTEAFF.

This clone occurred a few times. CDR3 DNA sequence: TGCGCCAGCAGCTTGGCCCTGGGGGGAAGGGATGAAAAACTGTTTTTT. This gives the protein CASSLALGGRDEKLFF. The chain carries TRBV5-1 and TRBJ1-4; the D gene is possibly TRBD1 (5 bases). Germline V gene lookup returns CDR1 SGHRS and CDR2 YFSETQ. V was shortened by 0 bases and J by 6 bases, with 15 bases between the two germline ends. CDR3 length: 16 residues. Together with reference TRBV5-1 and TRBJ1-4, the CDR3 gives the full variable domain: KAGVTQTPRYLIKTRGQQVTLSCSPISGHRSVSWYQQTPGQGLQFLFEYFSETQRNKGNFPGRFSGRQFSNSRSEMNVSTLELGDSALYLCASSLALGGRDEKLFFGSGTQLSVL.

This clone was seen a handful of times. V is TRBV10-1 and J is TRBJ2-5; D is perhaps TRBD2 (6 bases). The CDR3 spans 15 residues. Germline V gene data show CDR1 as WNHNN and CDR2 as SYGVQD (reference sequence). V lost 2 bases, J lost 2 bases, and 12 bases lay in between. The CDR3 is CASSEQYGGQETQYF. The CDR3 DNA reads TGCGCCAGCAGTGAGCAGTATGGAGGGCAAGAGACCCAGTACTTC.

The rearrangement joins TRBV5-6 to TRBJ1-1; TRBD1 matches at 7 bases. The CDR3 contains 16 residues. J lost 4 bases, V lost 2 bases, and 11 bases had no gene match. Germline CDR1 SGHDT, CDR2 YYEEEE. The CDR3 DNA reads as TGTGCCAGCAGCTTCCTAAGACAGGGCGGTGGCACTGAAGCTTTCTTT. It is translated as CASSFLRQGGGTEAFF.

The V and J genes are TRBV10-3 and TRBJ1-5, with a possible D match to TRBD1 (5 bases). The CDR3 runs 14 residues. The V end lost 3 bases, the J end lost 4 bases, and 10 bases lay between the germline ends. Germline CDR1 reads ENHRY; CDR2 reads SYGVKD. The CDR3 bases are TGTGCCATCAGTGACAGACAGACGAATCAGCCCCAGCATTTT. Translating gives CAISDRQTNQPQHF.

The chain has TRBV30 and TRBJ1-1, with TRBD1 matching over 7 bases. CDR1 GTSNPN and CDR2 SVGIG come from the germline V gene (reference sequence). The V segment lost 3 bases and the J segment 6 bases; nucleotides outside the gene matches: 4. The CDR3 consists of 12 residues. The CDR3 DNA reads TGTGCCTGGAGCCAAGACAGGGCTGAAGCTTTCTTT. Translating gives CAWSQDRAEAFF.

The J gene is TRBJ2-3, the V gene TRBV5-4; TRBD2 matches 8 bases. Unmatched junction bases numbered 4, after V lost 4 bases and J lost 0 bases. The V gene's germline CDR1 is SGHNT and CDR2 YYREEE (reference sequence). The CDR3 is 15 residues long. The DNA for the CDR3 is TGTGCCAGCAGCCCAACTAGCGGAAGCACAGATACGCAGTATTTT. It encodes CASSPTSGSTDTQYF.

The CDR3 DNA reads as TGTGCCAGTACCAGGCTAGCGGGGGGGTACAATGAGCAGTTCTTC. It encodes CASTRLAGGYNEQFF. The chain combines TRBV19 with TRBJ2-1; 12 bases are a match to TRBD2. Germline loops: CDR1 LNHDA, CDR2 SQIVND (reference sequence). The CDR3 is made up of 15 amino acids. The J segment lost 4 bases and the V segment lost 7 bases, leaving 5 bases of the junction unmatched.

The chain uses TRBV19 and TRBJ1-2; no clear D. The CDR3 length is 16 residues. V was cut by 6 bases and J by 0 bases, with 17 bases left in between. Germline loops: CDR1 LNHDA, CDR2 SQIVND (reference sequence). This CDR3 is CASSTPFRTANYGYTF. CDR3 sequence (DNA): TGTGCCAGTAGCACGCCATTCCGGACGGCTAACTATGGCTACACCTTC.